This TCR beta chain was identified in a study of OX40 agonist ivuxolimab in advanced cancers. Study information: Ivuxolimab is an agonistic anti-OX40 (CD134) antibody, and patients were treated with it. A history of anti-PD-1, anti-PD-L1 or anti-CTLA-4 therapy was acceptable, and approximately 41% had some. Partial responses occurred in three patients (one hepatocellular carcinoma, two cutaneous melanoma).

Study-level findings and limits: Partial responders dosed at 0.1-3.0 mg/kg displayed clonal expansion ranking among the lowest.

This CDR3 has 17 amino acids. Germline values: CDR1 SGDLS, CDR2 YYNGEE. The ends were cut back, 0 bases at V and 4 bases at J, with 16 bases in the middle. A word on this clone: Antigen unknown.

Profiled with immunoSEQ multiplex PCR; TCRdb holds only in-frame clones, not every one. The sample has tens of thousands of clones, around 89% seen once; the top ten hold approximately 0.5%. The chain has TRBV9 and TRBJ1-4; a weak D match, TRBD1 (6 bases). The TCR originated in an adult with an advanced solid tumor such as melanoma, head and neck, liver or kidney cancer. Sequenced here: CD4+ or CD8+ T cells sorted from blood, sampled in a trial of the OX40 agonist ivuxolimab. The CDR3, as DNA: TGTGCCAGCAGCGTAGATGGGGGCGCGATGATTAATGAAAAACTGTTTTTT. It specifies CASSVDGGAMINEKLFF.